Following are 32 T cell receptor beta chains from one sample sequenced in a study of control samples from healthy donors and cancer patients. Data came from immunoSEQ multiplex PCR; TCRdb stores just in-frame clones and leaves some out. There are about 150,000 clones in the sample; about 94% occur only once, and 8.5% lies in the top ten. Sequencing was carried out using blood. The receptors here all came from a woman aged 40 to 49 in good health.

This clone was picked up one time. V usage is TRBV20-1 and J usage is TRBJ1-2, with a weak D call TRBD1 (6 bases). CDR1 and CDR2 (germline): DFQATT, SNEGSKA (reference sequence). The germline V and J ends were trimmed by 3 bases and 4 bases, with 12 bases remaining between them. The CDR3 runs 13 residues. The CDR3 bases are TGCAGTGCTAGTTCCCAGGGGCGCTATGGCTACACCTTC. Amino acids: CSASSQGRYGYTF.

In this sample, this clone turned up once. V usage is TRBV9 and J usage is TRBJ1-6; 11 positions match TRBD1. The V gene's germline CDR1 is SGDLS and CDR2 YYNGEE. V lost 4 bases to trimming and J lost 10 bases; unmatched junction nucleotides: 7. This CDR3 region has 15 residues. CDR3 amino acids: CASSTSGQGGSPLHF. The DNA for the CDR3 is TGTGCCAGCAGCACCTCGGGACAGGGGGGATCACCCCTCCACTTT.

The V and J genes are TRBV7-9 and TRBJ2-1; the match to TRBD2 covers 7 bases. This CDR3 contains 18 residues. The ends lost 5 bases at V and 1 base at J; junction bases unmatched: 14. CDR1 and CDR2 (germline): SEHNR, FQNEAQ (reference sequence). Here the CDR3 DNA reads TGTGCCAGCAGCCAGCCAAGGGCTAGCGGAGCATCCTACAATGAGCAGTTCTTC. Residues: CASSQPRASGASYNEQFF.

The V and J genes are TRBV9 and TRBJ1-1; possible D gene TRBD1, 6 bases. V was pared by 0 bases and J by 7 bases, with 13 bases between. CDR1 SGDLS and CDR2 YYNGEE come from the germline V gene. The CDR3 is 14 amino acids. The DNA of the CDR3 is TGTGCCAGCAGCGTAGTCGGGGGCTGGATTGAAGCTTTCTTT. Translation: CASSVVGGWIEAFF.

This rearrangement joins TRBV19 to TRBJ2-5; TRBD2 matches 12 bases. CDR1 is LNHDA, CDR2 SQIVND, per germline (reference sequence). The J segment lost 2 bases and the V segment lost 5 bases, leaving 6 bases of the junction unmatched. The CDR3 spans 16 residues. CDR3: CASSSRTSGAQETQYF. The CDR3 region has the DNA TGTGCCAGTAGTTCCCGGACTAGCGGGGCTCAAGAGACCCAGTACTTC. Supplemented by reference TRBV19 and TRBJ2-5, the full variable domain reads DGGITQSPKYLFRKEGQNVTLSCEQNLNHDAMYWYRQDPGQGLRLIYYSQIVNDFQKGDIAEGYSVSREKKESFPLTVTSAQKNPTAFYLCASSSRTSGAQETQYFGPGTRLLVL.

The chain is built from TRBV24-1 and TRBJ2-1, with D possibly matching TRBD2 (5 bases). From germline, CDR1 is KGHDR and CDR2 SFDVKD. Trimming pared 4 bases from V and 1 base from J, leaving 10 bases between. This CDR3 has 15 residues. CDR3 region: CATSDSGLSYNEQFF. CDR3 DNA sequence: TGTGCCACCAGTGACTCGGGATTGTCCTACAATGAGCAGTTCTTC.

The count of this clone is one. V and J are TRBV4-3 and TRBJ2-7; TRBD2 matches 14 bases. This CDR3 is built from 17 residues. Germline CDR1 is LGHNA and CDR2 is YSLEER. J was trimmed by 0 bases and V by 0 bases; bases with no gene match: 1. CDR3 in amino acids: CASSQEGTSGGSYEQYF. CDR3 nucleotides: TGCGCCAGCAGCCAAGAAGGGACTAGCGGGGGCTCCTACGAGCAGTACTTC.

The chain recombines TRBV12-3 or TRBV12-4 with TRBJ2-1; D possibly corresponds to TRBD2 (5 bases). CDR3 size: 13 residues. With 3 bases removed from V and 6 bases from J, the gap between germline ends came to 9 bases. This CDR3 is CASSLRGFNEQFF. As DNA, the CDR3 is TGTGCCAGCAGTTTGAGAGGGTTCAATGAGCAGTTCTTC.

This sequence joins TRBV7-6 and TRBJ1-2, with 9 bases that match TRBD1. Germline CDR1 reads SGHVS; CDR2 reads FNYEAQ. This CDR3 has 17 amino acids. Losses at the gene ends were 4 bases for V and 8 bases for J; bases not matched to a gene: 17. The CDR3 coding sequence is TGTGCCAGCAGCTCCCACCTTCCGGGACAGGGCAGACTCGGCTACACCTTC. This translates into CASSSHLPGQGRLGYTF. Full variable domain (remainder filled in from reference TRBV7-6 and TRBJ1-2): GAGVSQSPRYKVTKRGQDVALRCDPISGHVSLYWYRQALGQGPEFLTYFNYEAQQDKSGLPNDRFSAERPEGSISTLTIQRTEQRDSAMYRCASSSHLPGQGRLGYTFGSGTRLTVV.

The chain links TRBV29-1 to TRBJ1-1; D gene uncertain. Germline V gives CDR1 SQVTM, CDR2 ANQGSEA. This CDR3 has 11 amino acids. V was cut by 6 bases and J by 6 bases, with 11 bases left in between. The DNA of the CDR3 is TGCAGCGTGGGGTTGGGTTCTGAAGCTTTCTTT. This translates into CSVGLGSEAFF. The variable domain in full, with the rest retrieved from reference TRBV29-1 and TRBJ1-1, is SAVISQKPSRDICQRGTSLTIQCQVDSQVTMMFWYRQQPGQSLTLIATANQGSEATYESGFVIDKFPISRPNLTFSTLTVSNMSPEDSSIYLCSVGLGSEAFFGQGTRLTVV.

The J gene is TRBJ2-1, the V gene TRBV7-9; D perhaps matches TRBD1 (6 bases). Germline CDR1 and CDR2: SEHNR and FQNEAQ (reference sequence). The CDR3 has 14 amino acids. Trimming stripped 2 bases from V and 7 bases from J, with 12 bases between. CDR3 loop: CASSLTGRGNEQFF. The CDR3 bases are TGTGCCAGCAGCTTAACGGGAAGGGGGAATGAGCAGTTCTTC.

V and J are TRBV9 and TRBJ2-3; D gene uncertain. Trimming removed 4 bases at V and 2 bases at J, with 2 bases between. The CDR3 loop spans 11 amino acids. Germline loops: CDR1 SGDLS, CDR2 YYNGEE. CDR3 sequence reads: CASSITDTQYF. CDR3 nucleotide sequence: TGTGCCAGCAGCATCACAGATACGCAGTATTTT.

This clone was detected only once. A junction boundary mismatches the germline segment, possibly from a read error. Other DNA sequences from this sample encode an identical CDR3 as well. The CDR3: CASSPQGRDTEAFF. CDR3 bases: TGTGCCAGCTCTCCACAGGGACGGGACACTGAAGCTTTCTTT. V usage is TRBV18 and J usage is TRBJ1-1, with D perhaps TRBD1 (6 bases). The germline gives CDR1 KGHSH, CDR2 LQKENI. This CDR3 is 14 amino acids long.

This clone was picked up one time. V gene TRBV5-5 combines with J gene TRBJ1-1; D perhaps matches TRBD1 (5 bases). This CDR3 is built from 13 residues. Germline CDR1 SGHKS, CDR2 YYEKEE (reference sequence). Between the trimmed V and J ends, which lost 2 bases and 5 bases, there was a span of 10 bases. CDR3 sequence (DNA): TGTGCCAGCAGCTTTAGTCAGGGAACTGAAGCTTTCTTT. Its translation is CASSFSQGTEAFF.

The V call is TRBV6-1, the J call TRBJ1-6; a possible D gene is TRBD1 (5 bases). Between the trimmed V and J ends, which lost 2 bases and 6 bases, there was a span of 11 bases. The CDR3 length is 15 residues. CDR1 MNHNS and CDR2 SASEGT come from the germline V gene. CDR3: CASSESRQPNSPLHF. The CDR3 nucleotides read TGTGCCAGCAGTGAATCCAGACAGCCTAATTCACCCCTCCACTTT.

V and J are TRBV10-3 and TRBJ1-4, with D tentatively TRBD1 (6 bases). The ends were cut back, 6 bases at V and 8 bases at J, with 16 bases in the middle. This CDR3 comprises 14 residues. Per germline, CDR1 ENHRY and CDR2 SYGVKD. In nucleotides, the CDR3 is TGTGCCATCAGCACGTCGGACAGCACCGAAAAACTGTTTTTT. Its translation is CAISTSDSTEKLFF.

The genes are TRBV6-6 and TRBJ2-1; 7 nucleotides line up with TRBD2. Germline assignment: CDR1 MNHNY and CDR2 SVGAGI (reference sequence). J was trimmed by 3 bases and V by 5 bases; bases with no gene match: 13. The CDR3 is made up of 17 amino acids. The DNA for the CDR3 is TGTGCCAGCAGTCGCCCCTCCCAGCGGGATCACTACAATGAGCAGTTCTTC. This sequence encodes CASSRPSQRDHYNEQFF.

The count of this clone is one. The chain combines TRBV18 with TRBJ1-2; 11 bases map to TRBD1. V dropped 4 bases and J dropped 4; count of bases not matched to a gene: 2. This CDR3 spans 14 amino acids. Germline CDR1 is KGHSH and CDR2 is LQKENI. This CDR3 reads CASSRGTGGYGYTF. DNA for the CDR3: TGTGCCAGCTCACGCGGGACAGGGGGCTATGGCTACACCTTC.

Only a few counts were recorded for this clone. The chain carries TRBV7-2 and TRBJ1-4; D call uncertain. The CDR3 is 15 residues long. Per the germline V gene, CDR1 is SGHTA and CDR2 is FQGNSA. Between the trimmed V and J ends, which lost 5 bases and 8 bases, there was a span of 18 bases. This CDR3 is CASSPGEGPREKLFF. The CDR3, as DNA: TGTGCCAGCAGCCCCGGAGAGGGCCCCCGCGAAAAACTGTTTTTT.

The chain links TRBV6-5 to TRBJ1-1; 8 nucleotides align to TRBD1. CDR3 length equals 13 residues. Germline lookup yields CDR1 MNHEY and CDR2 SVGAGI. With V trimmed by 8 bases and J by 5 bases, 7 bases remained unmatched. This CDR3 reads CASRQGLWTEAFF. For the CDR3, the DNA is TGTGCCAGCCGACAGGGGCTCTGGACTGAAGCTTTCTTT.

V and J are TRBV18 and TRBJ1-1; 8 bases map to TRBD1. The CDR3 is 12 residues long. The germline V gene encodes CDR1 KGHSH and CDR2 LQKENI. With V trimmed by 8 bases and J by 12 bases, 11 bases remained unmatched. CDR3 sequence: CASREGQGGSFF. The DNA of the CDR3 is TGTGCCAGCCGAGAAGGACAGGGCGGGTCTTTCTTT.

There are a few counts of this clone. The CDR3 loop is CAGTQGNTEAFF. The CDR3 coding sequence is TGTGCCGGCACTCAGGGGAACACTGAAGCTTTCTTT. The chain employs TRBV12-3 or TRBV12-4 and TRBJ1-1, with D possibly being TRBD1 (5 bases). Trimming took 11 bases from V and 1 from J, leaving 11 bases between them. The CDR3 is 12 residues long.

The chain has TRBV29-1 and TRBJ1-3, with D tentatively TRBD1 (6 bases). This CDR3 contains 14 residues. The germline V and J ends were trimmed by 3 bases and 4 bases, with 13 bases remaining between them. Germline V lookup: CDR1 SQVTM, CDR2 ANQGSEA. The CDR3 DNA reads TGCAGCGTTGACCGGGGGGCAGCAGGAAACACCATATATTTT. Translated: CSVDRGAAGNTIYF.

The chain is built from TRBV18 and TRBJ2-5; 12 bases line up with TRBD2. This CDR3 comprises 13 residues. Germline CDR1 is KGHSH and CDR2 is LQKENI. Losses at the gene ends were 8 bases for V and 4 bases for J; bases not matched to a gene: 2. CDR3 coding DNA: TGTGCCAGCCGACTAGCGGGGGTAGAGACCCAGTACTTC. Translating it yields CASRLAGVETQYF.

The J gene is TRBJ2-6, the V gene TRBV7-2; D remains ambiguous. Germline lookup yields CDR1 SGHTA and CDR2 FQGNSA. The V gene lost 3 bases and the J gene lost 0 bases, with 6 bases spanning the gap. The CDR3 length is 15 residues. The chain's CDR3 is CASSLVFSGANVLTF. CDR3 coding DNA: TGTGCCAGCAGCTTGGTTTTCTCTGGGGCCAACGTCCTGACTTTC. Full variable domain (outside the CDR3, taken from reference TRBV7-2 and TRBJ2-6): GAGVSQSPSNKVTEKGKDVELRCDPISGHTALYWYRQSLGQGLEFLIYFQGNSAPDKSGLPSDRFSAERTGGSVSTLTIQRTQQEDSAVYLCASSLVFSGANVLTFGAGSRLTVL.

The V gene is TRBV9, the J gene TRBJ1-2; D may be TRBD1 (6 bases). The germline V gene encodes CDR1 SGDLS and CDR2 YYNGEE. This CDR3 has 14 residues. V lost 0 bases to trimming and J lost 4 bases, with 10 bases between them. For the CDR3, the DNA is TGTGCCAGCAGCGTAGTAGGCAGGGGCTATGGCTACACCTTC. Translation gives CASSVVGRGYGYTF.

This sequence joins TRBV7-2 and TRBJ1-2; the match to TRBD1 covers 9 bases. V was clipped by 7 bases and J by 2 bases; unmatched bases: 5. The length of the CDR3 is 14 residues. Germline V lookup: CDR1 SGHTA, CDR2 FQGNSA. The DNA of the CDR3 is TGTGCCAGCACCCACAGGGGGCTAAACTATGGCTACACCTTC. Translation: CASTHRGLNYGYTF.

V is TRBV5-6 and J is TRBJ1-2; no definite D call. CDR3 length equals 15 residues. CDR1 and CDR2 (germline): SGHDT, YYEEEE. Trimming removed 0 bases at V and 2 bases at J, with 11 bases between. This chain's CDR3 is CASSLGDRENYGYTF. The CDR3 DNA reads TGTGCCAGCAGCTTGGGTGACCGCGAAAACTATGGCTACACCTTC.

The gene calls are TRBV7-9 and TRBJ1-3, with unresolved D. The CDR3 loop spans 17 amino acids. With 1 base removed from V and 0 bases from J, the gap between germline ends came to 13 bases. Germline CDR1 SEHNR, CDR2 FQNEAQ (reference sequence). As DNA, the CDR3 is TGTGCCAGCAGCTTAGTGGCGGGAGGATCCTCTGGAAACACCATATATTTT. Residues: CASSLVAGGSSGNTIYF.

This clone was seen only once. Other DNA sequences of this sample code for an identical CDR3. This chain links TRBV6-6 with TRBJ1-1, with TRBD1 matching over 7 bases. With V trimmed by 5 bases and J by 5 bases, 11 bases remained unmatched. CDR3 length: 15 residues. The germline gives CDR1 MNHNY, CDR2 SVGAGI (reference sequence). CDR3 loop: CASSPWTGRGTEAFF. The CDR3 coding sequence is TGTGCCAGCAGTCCGTGGACAGGTAGGGGGACTGAAGCTTTCTTT.

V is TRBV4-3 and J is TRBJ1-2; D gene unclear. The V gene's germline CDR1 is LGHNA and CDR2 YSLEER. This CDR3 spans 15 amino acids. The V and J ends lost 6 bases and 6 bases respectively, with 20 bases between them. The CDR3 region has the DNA TGCGCCAGCAGTCCGGGAGGGATCGTTATCAATGGCTACACCTTC. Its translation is CASSPGGIVINGYTF.

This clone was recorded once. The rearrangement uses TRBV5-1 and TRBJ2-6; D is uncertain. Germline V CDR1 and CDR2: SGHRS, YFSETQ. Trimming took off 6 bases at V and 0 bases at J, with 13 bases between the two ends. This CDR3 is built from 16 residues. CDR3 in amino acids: CASNGVMVSGANVLTF. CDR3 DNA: TGCGCCAGCAATGGGGTTATGGTCTCTGGGGCCAACGTCCTGACTTTC.